Below, 32 T cell receptor beta chains from the same sample are listed, as sequenced in a study of CD8 T cells in Susac syndrome. RNA in amounts of about 0.5 to 1 ug was reverse transcribed with random hexamers. TCRdb reprocessed the immunoSEQ multiplex PCR reads via MiXCR and lists one record per CDR3 protein. The sample consists of 100,000 to 150,000 distinct CDR3 sequences, over 85% of them appearing once. Input material: CD4+ T cells from PBMCs. The receptors come from a human donor in good health.

The chain recombines TRBV7-2 with TRBJ1-5; 7 bases align to TRBD1. V dropped 3 bases and J dropped 7; count of bases not matched to a gene: 9. The CDR3 loop spans 15 amino acids. From germline, CDR1 is SGHTA and CDR2 FQGNSA. This CDR3 reads CASSFGTEMVQPQHF. Written as DNA, the CDR3 is TGTGCCAGCAGCTTCGGGACAGAGATGGTGCAGCCCCAGCATTTT.

The chain links TRBV7-2 to TRBJ2-1; TRBD2 matches 13 bases. The CDR3 runs 15 residues. V dropped 6 bases and J dropped 3; count of bases not matched to a gene: 2. Germline V gives CDR1 SGHTA, CDR2 FQGNSA. For the CDR3, the DNA is TGTGCCAGCAGTCGACTAGCGGGAGGCTACAATGAGCAGTTCTTC. It codes for CASSRLAGGYNEQFF.

The V gene is TRBV20-1, the J gene TRBJ2-1; no definite D call. CDR1 DFQATT and CDR2 SNEGSKA come from the germline V gene (reference sequence). V lost 3 bases to trimming and J lost 7 bases, with 25 bases between them. The CDR3 consists of 17 residues. CDR3 sequence reads: CSASSLRSPSPRNEQFF. As DNA, the CDR3 is TGCAGTGCTAGTTCCTTGAGGAGTCCTTCTCCAAGGAATGAGCAGTTCTTC.

This clonotype was seen a handful of times. The chain employs TRBV20-1 and TRBJ2-5; D is ambiguous. Germline values: CDR1 DFQATT, CDR2 SNEGSKA (reference sequence). The CDR3 spans 12 residues. V was shortened by 6 bases and J by 5 bases, with 13 bases between the two germline ends. In DNA form, the CDR3 reads TGCAGTGCCCAGACCTTTGAGGAGACCCAGTACTTC. It translates to CSAQTFEETQYF.

This chain uses TRBV7-2 with TRBJ2-3, with D perhaps TRBD1 (6 bases). V lost 0 bases and J 5 bases, leaving 21 bases between the germline ends. Germline assignment: CDR1 SGHTA and CDR2 FQGNSA. This CDR3 region has 18 residues. CDR3 nucleotides: TGTGCCAGCAGCTTAGCCCTTCGCGACAGGTTGAGGGGAGATACGCAGTATTTT. Its protein is CASSLALRDRLRGDTQYF.

The genes are TRBV7-8 and TRBJ1-1; D may be TRBD1 (5 bases). V was clipped by 5 bases and J by 3 bases, with 16 bases between them. Germline V gives CDR1 SGHVS, CDR2 FQNEAQ. The CDR3 is 15 amino acids. The CDR3 spells CASSPYWGSYTEAFF. The CDR3 region has the DNA TGTGCCAGCAGCCCCTATTGGGGGTCGTACACTGAAGCTTTCTTT.

The chain joins TRBV29-1 to TRBJ2-2, with 8 bases identical to TRBD1. The CDR3 is 13 amino acids. Germline assignment: CDR1 SQVTM and CDR2 ANQGSEA. The CDR3, as DNA: TGCGCCGTCGGCAGGGGGCCCACCGGGGAGCTGTTTTTT. Translating it yields CAVGRGPTGELFF.

This sequence joins TRBV20-1 and TRBJ1-1; D call uncertain. Deletions cut 0 bases from V and 2 bases from J, with 16 bases between. CDR1 is DFQATT, CDR2 SNEGSKA, per germline (reference sequence). The CDR3 covers 16 residues. DNA of the CDR3: TGCAGTGCTAGAGACTTCGGGGATTTCGTCAACACTGAAGCTTTCTTT. Translation: CSARDFGDFVNTEAFF.

The chain links TRBV20-1 to TRBJ1-1, with D possibly matching TRBD1 (6 bases). The CDR3 runs to 13 residues. V lost 5 bases, J lost 2 bases, and 12 bases lay in between. The germline V gene has CDR1 DFQATT and CDR2 SNEGSKA (reference sequence). CDR3 region: CSACDGGNTEAFF. The CDR3 DNA reads as TGCAGTGCTTGCGATGGGGGCAACACTGAAGCTTTCTTT.

The genes are TRBV30 and TRBJ2-3, with TRBD2 identical over 13 bases. The CDR3 runs 17 residues. Germline V gene lookup returns CDR1 GTSNPN and CDR2 SVGIG (reference sequence). J was trimmed by 4 bases and V by 0 bases; bases with no gene match: 7. The CDR3, as DNA: TGTGCCTGGAGTGTCGTCTGGACTAGCGGGAGAGCAGATACGCAGTATTTT. This encodes CAWSVVWTSGRADTQYF.

The V and J genes are TRBV5-4 and TRBJ2-1; 8 nucleotides agree with TRBD2. CDR3 length equals 16 residues. J gave up 7 bases and V 4 bases, and 13 bases lay outside the gene matches. Per germline, CDR1 SGHNT and CDR2 YYREEE (reference sequence). CDR3 residues: CASSIPLTGGPNEQFF. The DNA of the CDR3 is TGTGCCAGCAGCATACCCCTTACGGGAGGGCCGAATGAGCAGTTCTTC.

V usage is TRBV5-6 and J usage is TRBJ2-5; D may match TRBD1 or TRBD2 (5 bases each). V was cut by 4 bases and J by 6 bases, with 10 bases left in between. CDR1 and CDR2 (germline): SGHDT, YYEEEE. CDR3 length equals 12 residues. The chain's CDR3 is CASSPREQTQYF. The CDR3 bases are TGTGCCAGCAGCCCCAGGGAGCAGACCCAGTACTTC.

CDR3 DNA: TGTGCCAGCAGCCCCACTAGCGGGAGAAATGAGCAGTTCTTC. This codes for CASSPTSGRNEQFF. The chain carries TRBV3-1 and TRBJ2-1; TRBD2 matches 11 bases. This CDR3 region has 14 residues. Trimming removed 4 bases from V and 7 bases from J; junction bases left unmatched: 3. Germline V CDR1 and CDR2: LGHDT, YNNKEL (reference sequence).

This rearrangement joins TRBV12-3 or TRBV12-4 to TRBJ2-2, with 7 bases fitting TRBD1. The CDR3 is made up of 14 amino acids. Trimming took 7 bases from V and 3 from J; bases not matched to a gene: 5. The CDR3 DNA follows: TGTGCCAGCAAACGGGACAGCGACACCGGGGAGCTGTTTTTT. This translates into CASKRDSDTGELFF.

As concerns this clonotype: One end of the junction does not line up with germline, which may come from a read error. This CDR3 reads CSIEAGRGYGYTF. As DNA, the CDR3 is TGCAGCATTGAGGCGGGGAGGGGCTATGGCTACACCTTC. The chain is built from TRBV29-1 and TRBJ1-2, with D perhaps matching TRBD1 (5 bases). Per germline, CDR1 SQVTM and CDR2 ANQGSEA. This CDR3 is 13 amino acids long.

The chain uses TRBV3-1 and TRBJ2-5; TRBD1 might be the D (5 bases). Germline CDR1 reads LGHDT; CDR2 reads YNNKEL (reference sequence). The CDR3 is 16 amino acids. Trimming removed 3 bases at V and 1 base at J, with 15 bases between. CDR3 loop: CASSQRKQGSQETQYF. DNA of the CDR3: TGTGCCAGCAGCCAGAGGAAGCAGGGATCCCAAGAGACCCAGTACTTC.

In nucleotides, the CDR3 is TGTGCCAGCAGTACCACTAGTATCCATGAGCAGTTCTTC. Its translation: CASSTTSIHEQFF. The chain is built from TRBV6-2 or TRBV6-3 and TRBJ2-1, with D tentatively TRBD2 (5 bases). This CDR3 contains 13 residues. Germline assignment: CDR1 MNHEY and CDR2 SVGEGT. V lost 5 bases and J lost 8, with 13 bases in between.

This clonotype was found once. The V gene is TRBV29-1, the J gene TRBJ2-5; 9 bases line up with TRBD2. The germline V gene encodes CDR1 SQVTM and CDR2 ANQGSEA. V lost 1 base to trimming and J lost 5 bases; unmatched junction nucleotides: 2. The CDR3 spans 13 residues. The CDR3 coding sequence is TGCAGCGTTGAAGCGAGCGGGGGGGAGACCCAGTACTTC. Translating gives CSVEASGGETQYF.

V and J are TRBV27 and TRBJ1-2; 7 bases are shared with TRBD1. The junction had 8 bases not matched to a gene; V was cut back by 5 bases and J by 5 bases. This CDR3 region has 14 residues. Germline V gives CDR1 MNHEY, CDR2 SMNVEV (reference sequence). CDR3 DNA sequence: TGTGCCAGCAGTCTGGGACAGAGAACGTATGGCTACACCTTC. Translated, it gives CASSLGQRTYGYTF.

The V and J genes are TRBV20-1 and TRBJ2-5; D is uncertain. There are 15 residues in the CDR3. The germline gives CDR1 DFQATT, CDR2 SNEGSKA (reference sequence). Trimming took off 0 bases at V and 5 bases at J, with 16 bases between the two ends. The CDR3 reads CSARDLRIKRETQYF. DNA for the CDR3: TGCAGTGCTAGAGATCTGCGGATTAAACGGGAGACCCAGTACTTC.

The genes are TRBV21-1 and TRBJ1-5; the tabulated D call, TRBD1, remains unverified against the DNA. TRBV21-1 is designated a pseudogene. This CDR3 spans 19 amino acids. The DNA of the CDR3 is TGTGCCAGCAGCAAAGTGAGAGATACGACAGGGGAAAGCAATCAGCCCCAGCATTTT. Protein sequence: CASSKVRDTTGESNQPQHF.

The gene calls are TRBV20-1 and TRBJ1-1; the D gene is possibly TRBD1 (6 bases). Deletions cut 6 bases from V and 5 bases from J, with 16 bases between. The CDR3 has 13 amino acids. The germline gives CDR1 DFQATT, CDR2 SNEGSKA (reference sequence). This chain's CDR3 is CSAAGGQRTEAFF. The CDR3 region has the DNA TGCAGTGCGGCCGGGGGGCAAAGGACTGAAGCTTTCTTT.

The chain couples TRBV7-9 to TRBJ2-1; no clear D. V was cut by 2 bases and J by 6 bases, with 5 bases left in between. There are 12 residues in the CDR3. The germline V gene has CDR1 SEHNR and CDR2 FQNEAQ (reference sequence). In DNA form, the CDR3 reads TGTGCCAGCAGCTTAATTCTCAATGAGCAGTTCTTC. Encoded protein: CASSLILNEQFF.

The chain uses TRBV18 and TRBJ2-7, with 7 bases identical to TRBD2. Germline values: CDR1 KGHSH, CDR2 LQKENI. The V and J ends lost 4 bases and 4 bases, in that order; junction bases with no gene match: 4. The CDR3 is 13 residues long. The DNA of the CDR3 is TGTGCCAGCTCACAAGGGAGGGGTTACGAGCAGTACTTC. It codes for CASSQGRGYEQYF. Based on the CDR3 plus reference TRBV18 and TRBJ2-7, the full variable domain is NAGVMQNPRHLVRRRGQEARLRCSPMKGHSHVYWYRQLPEEGLKFMVYLQKENIIDESGMPKERFSAEFPKEGPSILRIQQVVRGDSAAYFCASSQGRGYEQYFGPGTRLTVT.

This sequence joins TRBV3-1 and TRBJ2-5, with 8 bases identical to TRBD1. CDR1 and CDR2 (germline): LGHDT, YNNKEL (reference sequence). The CDR3 is 14 residues long. The junction had 1 base not matched to a gene; V was cut back by 4 bases and J by 0 bases. CDR3 sequence (DNA): TGTGCCAGCAGCCCGGACAGGGACCAAGAGACCCAGTACTTC. It is translated as CASSPDRDQETQYF.

The rearrangement joins TRBV12-3 or TRBV12-4 to TRBJ1-5, with a weak D call TRBD1 (6 bases). This CDR3 has 14 amino acids. Trimming took 2 bases from V and 12 from J, leaving 17 bases between them. The CDR3 region is CASSLSPRDTNQHF. The CDR3 DNA is TGTGCCAGCAGTTTATCTCCCAGGGACACCAACCAGCATTTT.

The J gene is TRBJ2-7, the V gene TRBV2, with TRBD2 matching 8 bases. CDR3 length: 14 residues. J was trimmed by 5 bases and V by 6 bases; bases with no gene match: 9. Germline V CDR1 and CDR2: SNHLY, FYNNEI. The CDR3 spells CASSGLASVNEQYF. The CDR3 DNA is TGTGCCAGCAGCGGACTAGCTAGTGTGAACGAGCAGTACTTC.

The rearrangement links TRBV30 to TRBJ2-7; D not certain. Per germline, CDR1 GTSNPN and CDR2 SVGIG (reference sequence). Trimming left V 4 bases short and J 6 bases short, with 19 bases between. This CDR3 contains 14 residues. CDR3 sequence reads: CAWNDLVKDGEQYF. As DNA, the CDR3 is TGTGCCTGGAACGACCTAGTGAAAGACGGCGAGCAGTACTTC.

This clonotype was recorded once. V gene TRBV7-2 combines with J gene TRBJ2-2, with unresolved D. V lost 5 bases to trimming and J lost 4 bases, with 14 bases between them. The CDR3 is 15 residues long. Per the germline V gene, CDR1 is SGHTA and CDR2 is FQGNSA. Written as DNA, the CDR3 is TGTGCCAGCAGCAGACGACAAATGGTCACCGGGGAGCTGTTTTTT. It is translated as CASSRRQMVTGELFF.

This clonotype is a singleton in its sample. CDR3 amino acids: CASSTPGRATEAFF. CDR3 coding DNA: TGTGCCAGCAGCACTCCTGGGAGGGCAACTGAAGCTTTCTTT. The V and J genes are TRBV3-1 and TRBJ1-1; D is ambiguous. Trimming took 5 bases from V and 5 from J, leaving 15 bases between them. The CDR3 is 14 residues long. Per the germline V gene, CDR1 is LGHDT and CDR2 is YNNKEL (reference sequence).

The chain carries TRBV6-5 and TRBJ2-4; D might be TRBD1 (5 bases). Trimming shortened V by 2 bases and J by 0 bases, and 11 bases separated the two germline ends. The germline V gene encodes CDR1 MNHEY and CDR2 SVGAGI. The CDR3 totals 16 residues. DNA for the CDR3: TGTGCCAGCAGTTACACCGGCCAGGGAGCCAAAAACATTCAGTACTTC. The encoded protein is CASSYTGQGAKNIQYF.

This chain joins TRBV29-1 and TRBJ1-2; D is unclear. Germline CDR1 SQVTM, CDR2 ANQGSEA. With 0 bases removed from V and 3 bases from J, the gap between germline ends came to 11 bases. CDR3 length: 14 residues. Written as DNA, the CDR3 is TGCAGCGTTGAAGATATCCAGCGGTACTATGGCTACACCTTC. This encodes CSVEDIQRYYGYTF.